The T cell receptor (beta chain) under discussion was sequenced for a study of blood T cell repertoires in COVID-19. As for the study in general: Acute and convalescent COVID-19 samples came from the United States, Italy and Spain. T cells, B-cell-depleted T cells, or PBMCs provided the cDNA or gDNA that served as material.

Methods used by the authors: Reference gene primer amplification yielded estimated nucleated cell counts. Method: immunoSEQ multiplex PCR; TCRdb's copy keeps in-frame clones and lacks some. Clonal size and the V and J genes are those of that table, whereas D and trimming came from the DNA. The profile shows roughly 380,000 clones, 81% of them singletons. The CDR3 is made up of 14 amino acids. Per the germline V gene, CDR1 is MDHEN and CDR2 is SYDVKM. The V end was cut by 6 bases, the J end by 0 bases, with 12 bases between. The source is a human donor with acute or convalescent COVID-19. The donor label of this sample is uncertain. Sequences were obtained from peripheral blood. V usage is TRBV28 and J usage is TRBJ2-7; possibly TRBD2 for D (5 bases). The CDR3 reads CASRGRVSSYEQYF. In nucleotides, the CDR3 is TGTGCCAGCAGGGGGAGAGTCAGCTCCTACGAGCAGTACTTC.